This T cell receptor beta chain emerged from a study of cytomegalovirus exposure and HLA in healthy donors. Comment on this clone: One junction end does not reproduce the germline sequence, and a read error may be involved.

Germline values: CDR1 MGHDK, CDR2 SYGVNS. The length of the CDR3 is 15 residues. The PCR ran on 60 Vbeta and 13 Jbeta primers. Method: immunoSEQ multiplex PCR; TCRdb's copy keeps in-frame clones and lacks some. The sample yields some 150,000 clones, approximately 82% seen once. Each donor's status was that of a healthy bone marrow donor. The specimen was PBMCs. The rearrangement uses TRBV25-1 and TRBJ1-3; D not resolved. The sequence was collected from a man aged 35-49 years in good health and CMV-seronegative. The CDR3 loop reads CASSGWTPSGTTIYF. The CDR3 coding sequence is TGTGCCAGCAGTGGGTGGACTCCCTCGGGAACCACCATATATTTT.